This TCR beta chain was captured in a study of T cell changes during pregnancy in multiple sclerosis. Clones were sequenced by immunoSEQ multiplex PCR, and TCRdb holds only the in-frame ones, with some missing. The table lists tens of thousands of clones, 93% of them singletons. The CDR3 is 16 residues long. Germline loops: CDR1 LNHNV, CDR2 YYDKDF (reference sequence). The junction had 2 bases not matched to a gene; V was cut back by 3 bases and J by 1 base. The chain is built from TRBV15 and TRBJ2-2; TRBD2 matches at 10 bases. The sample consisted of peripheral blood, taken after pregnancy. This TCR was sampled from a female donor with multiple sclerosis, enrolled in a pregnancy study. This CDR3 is CATSSRLAGNTGELFF. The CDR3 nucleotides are TGTGCCACCAGCAGCAGACTAGCGGGGAACACCGGGGAGCTGTTTTTT. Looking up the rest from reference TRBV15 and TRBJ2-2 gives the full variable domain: DAMVIQNPRYQVTQFGKPVTLSCSQTLNHNVMYWYQQKSSQAPKLLFHYYDKDFNNEADTPDNFQSRRPNTSFCFLDIRSPGLGDTAMYLCATSSRLAGNTGELFFGEGSRLTVL.